These T cell receptor beta chains were read from a single sample in a study of cytomegalovirus exposure and HLA in healthy donors. TCRdb's table, derived via immunoSEQ multiplex PCR, lists solely in-frame clones and lacks some. This table holds 190,000 or so clones, over 80% found once. Sequencing used PBMCs. These receptors all come from a woman aged 45-60 years in good health and CMV-seropositive. CDR3s include the opening cysteine and the closing phenylalanine or tryptophan. A D gene is named only where the DNA matches it firmly. Size values are once, few and many counts, or a class for expanded clones, and some rows have none.

j_call clone_size v_call d_call cdr3_nt cdr3_aa
TRBJ2-7 NA TRBV6-5 NA TGTGCCAGCAGTCGTAAGACAAGGTCCTCCCACGAGCAGTACTTC CASSRKTRSSHEQYF
TRBJ1-5 NA TRBV10-3 TRBD1 TGTGCCATCAGGGGGGACAGGGGGAATCAGCCCCAGCATTTT CAIRGDRGNQPQHF
TRBJ1-1 NA TRBV4-3 NA TGCGCCAGCAGCCAAGCCGGGGGACCTCGGAGGAACACTGAAGCTTTCTTT CASSQAGGPRRNTEAFF
TRBJ2-3 NA TRBV28 TRBD2 TGTGCCAGCAGTTTCCCCCGGCGGGGGGGCACAGATACGCAGTATTTT CASSFPRRGGTDTQYF
TRBJ1-2 few TRBV6-5 NA TGTGCCAGCAGTTACTCCGACATCGGATCTCGCTATGGCTACACCTTC CASSYSDIGSRYGYTF
TRBJ1-1 NA TRBV25-1 NA TGTGCCAGCAGTACACCGAACACTGAAGCTTTCTTT CASSTPNTEAFF
TRBJ2-5 NA TRBV19 NA TGTGCCAGTAGTATAGGGCAGGGTGAACAAGAGACCCAGTACTTC CASSIGQGEQETQYF
TRBJ1-2 NA TRBV14 NA TGTGCCAGCAGCCAAGCTGAGGCCTATGGCTACACCTTC CASSQAEAYGYTF
TRBJ1-5 NA TRBV28 TRBD1 TGTGCCAGCAGTCCCGGGACAGTCGGAAATCAGCCCCAGCATTTT CASSPGTVGNQPQHF
TRBJ2-5 NA TRBV9 TRBD1 TGTGCCAGCAGCCGCCAGGACAGGACCCAAGAGACCCAGTACTTC CASSRQDRTQETQYF
TRBJ2-2 NA TRBV4-2 NA TGTGCCAGCAGCCAAGAAAGAGCGAACGCGAACACCGGGGAGCTGTTTTTT CASSQERANANTGELFF
TRBJ2-7 NA TRBV28 TRBD1 TGTGCCAGCAGGTCGGGGACAGTTGCCTACGAGCAGTACTTC CASRSGTVAYEQYF
TRBJ1-6 NA TRBV7-2 NA TGTGCCAGCAGCGAGCAGGGAAGCTCCTATAATTCACCCTTCCACTTT CASSEQGSSYNSPFHF
TRBJ1-1 NA TRBV10-1 TRBD1 TGCGCCAGCAGTGAGGAGACAGGGGAGAACACTGAAGCTTTCTTT CASSEETGENTEAFF
TRBJ2-7 NA TRBV2 TRBD1 TGTGCCAGCAGTGATTCCGGATTCAGACAGGGGACCTACGAGCAGTACTTC CASSDSGFRQGTYEQYF
TRBJ1-2 once TRBV14 TRBD1 TGTGCCAGCAGCCGTAACCGGGACAGGGCTTGGGGCTACACCTTC CASSRNRDRAWGYTF
TRBJ2-7 NA TRBV7-2 TRBD1 TGTGCCAGCAGCTCCCTCGGGACAGGGGGGAACTACGAGCAGTACTTC CASSSLGTGGNYEQYF
TRBJ1-2 NA TRBV2 TRBD1 TGTGCCAGCACCCCTGGGACAGGCCACTATCGCTACACCTTC CASTPGTGHYRYTF
TRBJ1-1 NA TRBV29-1 NA TGCAGCGTTGGTGGACCGTCGGAGGGCACTGAAGCTTTCTTT CSVGGPSEGTEAFF
TRBJ1-1 NA TRBV5-4 TRBD1 TGTGCCAGCAGCCCTACGACAGGGGGGTCGGCTGAAGCTTTCTTT CASSPTTGGSAEAFF
TRBJ1-1 NA TRBV2 NA TGTGCCAGCTCCACAATTTACACTGAAGCTTTCTTT CASSTIYTEAFF
TRBJ2-5 NA TRBV10-3 NA TGTGCCATCAGTGAGTCGAACAGGGTTGGAGAGACCCAGTACTTC CAISESNRVGETQYF
TRBJ2-5 NA TRBV4-1 NA TGCGCCAGCAGCCAAGATAGTGGCAGGGTAGTGGAGACCCAGTACTTC CASSQDSGRVVETQYF
TRBJ1-5 NA TRBV10-2 NA TGCGCCAGCAGTGACCTAACAGGGAATCAGCCCCAGCATTTT CASSDLTGNQPQHF
TRBJ1-1 NA TRBV30 NA TGTGCCATAAAGGGGGTCGTGAACACTGAAGCTTTCTTT CAIKGVVNTEAFF
TRBJ2-3 NA TRBV7-5 NA TGTGCCAGAAGCTGGACCCTCCTAGCGGTAGGTAGAGATACGCAGTATTTT CARSWTLLAVGRDTQYF
TRBJ2-3 NA TRBV7-3 TRBD1 TGTGCCAGCAGCCGGGGGACAGGTAGTACAGATACGCAGTATTTT CASSRGTGSTDTQYF
TRBJ2-5 NA TRBV19 TRBD2 TGTGCCAGTAGTATGGTGCGGGGGCAAGAGACCCAGTACTTC CASSMVRGQETQYF
TRBJ2-5 NA TRBV7-2 TRBD1 TGTGCCAGCAGCCGATGGGGACAGGGGACGGAGACCCAGTACTTC CASSRWGQGTETQYF
TRBJ1-1 NA TRBV5-1 NA TGCGCCAGCAGCTTGGCCCCGGGTATAGGCACTGAAGCTTTCTTT CASSLAPGIGTEAFF
TRBJ1-2 NA TRBV5-1 NA TGCGCCAGCAGCTTCACCGGGGGGGGCGCGGGTTATGGCTACACCTTC CASSFTGGGAGYGYTF
TRBJ2-7 NA TRBV7-9 NA TGTGCCAGCAGCTTAAGTTTAGGGCAGGGATACAAGCAGTACTTC CASSLSLGQGYKQYF
TRBJ2-1 NA TRBV12-5 NA TGTGCTAGTGGTTTGGGTCAGGGGAGAGACAATGAGCAGTTCTTC CASGLGQGRDNEQFF
TRBJ2-5 NA TRBV7-3 NA TGTGCCAGCAGCTTCGGGGGCCAAGAGACCCAGTACTTC CASSFGGQETQYF
TRBJ1-2 NA TRBV7-3 NA TGTGCCAGCAGCTTAACCGGGGGGGTCGGCTACACCTTC CASSLTGGVGYTF
TRBJ1-6 NA TRBV5-1 NA TGCGCCAGCAGCACCAGTCCGATCTCCTATAATTCACCCCTCCACTTT CASSTSPISYNSPLHF
TRBJ2-1 NA TRBV19 TRBD1 TGTGCCAGTAGTATAGACGGCAGGGGGCTGGGGAATGAGCAGTTCTTC CASSIDGRGLGNEQFF
TRBJ1-2 NA TRBV4-2 NA TGTGCCAGCAGCCCGGTGGGGACACTAGGTGGCTACACCTTC CASSPVGTLGGYTF
TRBJ1-2 NA TRBV6-1 NA TGTGCCATCTCTAACTATGGCTACACCTTC CAISNYGYTF
TRBJ2-5 NA TRBV7-2 TRBD2 TGTGCCAGCAGCCCGGCGGGGGTGGGGGAGACCCAGTACTTC CASSPAGVGETQYF